The clone carrying this T cell receptor (beta chain) was found once. What it binds is unknown. The sample belongs to a study of cytomegalovirus exposure and HLA in healthy donors. Notes on the study in general: Highly shared sequence variants in one cluster were likely a sequencing artifact.

The PCR was carried out with 60 Vbeta primers and 13 Jbeta primers. Here immunoSEQ multiplex PCR was the method, and the copy in TCRdb shows in-frame clones only, minus some. Among some 120,000 clones listed, 75% to 85% were seen once. Sequencing used PBMCs. This TCR came from a young man in good health and CMV-seronegative.

In DNA, the CDR3 is TGTGCCAGCTCACAGGACTACACAACATCCTACAATGAGCAGTTCTTC. Translating it yields CASSQDYTTSYNEQFF. The rearrangement uses TRBV18 and TRBJ2-1; weak D call: TRBD2 (6 bases). CDR1 is KGHSH, CDR2 LQKENI, per germline. This CDR3 has 16 residues. Trimming removed 4 bases from V and 1 base from J, with 14 bases in between.